This T cell receptor beta chain derives from a study of metastatic and nonmetastatic thyroid tumors. Turning to the study itself: Blood and tumor or nodule tissue repertoires from malignant and benign thyroid patients were compared.

Treatment of any kind had been given to no patient before thyroid surgery. TCRdb re-analyzed the PCR reads using MiXCR. There are about 14,000 clones in the sample; around 22% occur only once, and 7.5% to 8.5% lies in the top ten. This clone has just a few counts. This TCR came from a female donor with papillary thyroid cancer or a benign thyroid nodule (not recorded which). Some clones in this sample may be carry-over from other donors' samples. Sequencing input: blood.

CDR3 sequence reads: CASSRDFQETQYF. The CDR3 nucleotides read TGTGCCAGTAGCAGGGACTTCCAAGAGACCCAGTACTTC. This chain connects TRBV19 to TRBJ2-5; tentatively, D is TRBD2 (6 bases). CDR1 is LNHDA and CDR2 is SQIVND in the germline V gene (reference sequence). The CDR3 loop spans 13 amino acids. V was trimmed by 6 bases and J by 1 base, leaving 9 bases between them. Filled out from reference TRBV19 and TRBJ2-5, the complete variable domain reads DGGITQSPKYLFRKEGQNVTLSCEQNLNHDAMYWYRQDPGQGLRLIYYSQIVNDFQKGDIAEGYSVSREKKESFPLTVTSAQKNPTAFYLCASSRDFQETQYFGPGTRLLVL.